Listed here are 8 T cell receptor beta chains from one sample, sequenced in a study of T cell responses to AZD1222 COVID-19 vaccine. Measured with immunoSEQ multiplex PCR; TCRdb has only the in-frame clones, and not every one. The sample shows 100,000 to 150,000 clones, over 75% of them seen only once. Sample: peripheral blood, taken on day 0 of MenACWY control vaccination. Every receptor here comes from an adult in good health.

A remark on this clone: One junction end disagrees with the germline gene, perhaps due to a read error. The chain employs TRBV7-8 and TRBJ1-1; possible D gene TRBD1, 6 bases. The germline V gene encodes CDR1 SGHVS and CDR2 FQNEAQ. The CDR3 totals 14 residues. The CDR3 bases are TGTGCCAGCAGCTTAGATAACAGGGCCACTAGTACTAACTTT. Amino acids: CASSLDNRATSTNF.

In its sample, this clone was seen a few times. This rearrangement joins TRBV11-2 to TRBJ2-3; D possibly corresponds to TRBD2 (5 bases). V was clipped by 4 bases and J by 1 base, with 6 bases between them. The CDR3 contains 13 residues. The germline CDR1 and CDR2 sequences are SGHAT and FQNNGV. This CDR3 reads CASSWGGTDTQYF. The DNA for the CDR3 is TGTGCCAGCAGCTGGGGAGGCACAGATACGCAGTATTTT.

The CDR3 DNA reads as TGTGCCAGCAGTTTCAACGTCGCGAACACCGGGGAGCTGTTTTTT. It yields the protein CASSFNVANTGELFF. The chain has TRBV28 and TRBJ2-2, with D unclear. Germline V lookup: CDR1 MDHEN, CDR2 SYDVKM. V lost 3 bases to trimming and J lost 0 bases, with 8 bases between them. This CDR3 is built from 15 residues.

The chain employs TRBV5-1 and TRBJ1-1, with TRBD1 as a possible D gene (5 bases). The CDR3 is 13 residues long. The ends were cut back, 1 base at V and 7 bases at J, with 11 bases in the middle. Germline CDR1 is SGHRS and CDR2 is YFSETQ. The CDR3 loop is CASSLRSDNEAFF. DNA for the CDR3: TGCGCCAGCAGCTTGAGGTCGGACAATGAAGCTTTCTTT.

The gene calls are TRBV9 and TRBJ1-5; D not resolved. Per the germline V gene, CDR1 is SGDLS and CDR2 is YYNGEE. The CDR3 totals 15 residues. With 0 bases removed from V and 9 bases from J, the gap between germline ends came to 16 bases. CDR3 nucleotide sequence: TGTGCCAGCAGCGTAGACGACGACGCGTGGGGGCCCCAGCATTTT. Its protein is CASSVDDDAWGPQHF.

J is TRBJ2-2 and V is TRBV7-3, with TRBD1 as a possible D gene (6 bases). This CDR3 is 15 amino acids long. Looked up from germline, CDR1 is SGHTA and CDR2 is FQGTGA. Trimming pared 8 bases from V and 2 bases from J, leaving 15 bases between. The CDR3: CASGREQGNTGELFF. The DNA of the CDR3 is TGTGCCAGCGGTCGGGAACAGGGCAACACCGGGGAGCTGTTTTTT.

This chain links TRBV5-4 with TRBJ2-3, with 7 nucleotides matching TRBD2. From germline, CDR1 is SGHNT and CDR2 YYREEE (reference sequence). This CDR3 spans 16 amino acids. V shed 0 bases, J shed 1 base, and the junction held 5 bases outside the gene matches. The CDR3 protein is CASSLEGLAGTDTQYF. Here the CDR3 DNA reads TGTGCCAGCAGCTTGGAAGGGCTAGCGGGCACAGATACGCAGTATTTT.

The rearrangement links TRBV7-2 to TRBJ1-5, with D hard to call. Germline V gene sequence: CDR1 SGHTA, CDR2 FQGNSA. Trimming left V 5 bases short and J 4 bases short, with 9 bases between. The CDR3 runs 13 residues. The CDR3 nucleotides are TGTGCCAGCAGCAGCAGGTTTAATCAGCCCCAGCATTTT. Translation: CASSSRFNQPQHF.